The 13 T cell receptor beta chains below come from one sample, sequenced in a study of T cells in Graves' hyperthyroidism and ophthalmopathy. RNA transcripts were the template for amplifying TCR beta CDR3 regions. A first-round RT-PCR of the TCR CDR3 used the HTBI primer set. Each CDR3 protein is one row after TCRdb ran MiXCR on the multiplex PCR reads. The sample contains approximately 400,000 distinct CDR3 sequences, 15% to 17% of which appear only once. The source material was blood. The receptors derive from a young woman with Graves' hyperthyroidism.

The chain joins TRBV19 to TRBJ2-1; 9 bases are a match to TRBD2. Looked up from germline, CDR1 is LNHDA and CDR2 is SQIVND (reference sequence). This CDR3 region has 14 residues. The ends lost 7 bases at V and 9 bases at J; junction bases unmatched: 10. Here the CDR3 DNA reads TGTGCCAGTACGTGGGTAGCGGGAGTTGCTGAGCAGTTCTTC. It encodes CASTWVAGVAEQFF.

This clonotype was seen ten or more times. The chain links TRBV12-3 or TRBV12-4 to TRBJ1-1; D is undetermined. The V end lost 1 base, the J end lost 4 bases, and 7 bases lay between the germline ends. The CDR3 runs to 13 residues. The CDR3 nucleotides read TGTGCCAGCAGTTTAGGGGTTGCCACTGAAGCTTTCTTT. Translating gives CASSLGVATEAFF.

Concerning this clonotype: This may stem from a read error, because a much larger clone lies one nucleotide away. The CDR3 nucleotides are TGTGCCAGCAGTGCAGCGGGAGCTTTAGCCTACGGGCAGTACTTC. Its protein product is CASSAAGALAYGQYF. This rearrangement joins TRBV6-1 to TRBJ2-7; 8 nucleotides match TRBD2. This CDR3 region has 15 residues. Germline V lookup: CDR1 MNHNS, CDR2 SASEGT.

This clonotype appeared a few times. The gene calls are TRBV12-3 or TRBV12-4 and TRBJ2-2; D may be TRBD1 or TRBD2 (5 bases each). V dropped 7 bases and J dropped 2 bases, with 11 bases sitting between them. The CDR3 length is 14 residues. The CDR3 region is CASNEGSNTGELFF. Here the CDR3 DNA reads TGTGCCAGCAATGAGGGGAGCAACACCGGGGAGCTGTTTTTT.

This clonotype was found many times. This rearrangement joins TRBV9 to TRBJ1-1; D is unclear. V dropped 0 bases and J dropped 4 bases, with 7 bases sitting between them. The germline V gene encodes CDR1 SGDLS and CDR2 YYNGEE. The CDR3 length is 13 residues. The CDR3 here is CASSVGAGTEAFF. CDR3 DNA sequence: TGTGCCAGCAGCGTAGGGGCAGGCACTGAAGCTTTCTTT.

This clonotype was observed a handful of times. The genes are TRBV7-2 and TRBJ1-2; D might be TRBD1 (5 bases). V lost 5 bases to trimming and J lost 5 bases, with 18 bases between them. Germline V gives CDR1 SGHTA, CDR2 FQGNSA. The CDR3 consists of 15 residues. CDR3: CASSPANQGRYGYTF. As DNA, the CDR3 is TGTGCCAGCAGCCCCGCTAACCAGGGAAGGTATGGCTACACCTTC. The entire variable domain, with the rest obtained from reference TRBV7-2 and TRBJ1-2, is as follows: GAGVSQSPSNKVTEKGKDVELRCDPISGHTALYWYRQSLGQGLEFLIYFQGNSAPDKSGLPSDRFSAERTGGSVSTLTIQRTQQEDSAVYLCASSPANQGRYGYTFGSGTRLTVV.

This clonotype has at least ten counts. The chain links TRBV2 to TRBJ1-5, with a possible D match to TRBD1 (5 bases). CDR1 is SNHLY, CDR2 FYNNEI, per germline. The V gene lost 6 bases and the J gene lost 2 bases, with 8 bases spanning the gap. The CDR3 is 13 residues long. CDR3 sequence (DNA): TGTGCCAGCAGAGAACAGGGCAATCAGCCCCAGCATTTT. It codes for CASREQGNQPQHF.

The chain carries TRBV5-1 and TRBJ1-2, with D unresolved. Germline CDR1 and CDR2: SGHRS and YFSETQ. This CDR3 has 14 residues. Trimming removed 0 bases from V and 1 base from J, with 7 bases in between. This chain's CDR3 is CASSLVGSNYGYTF. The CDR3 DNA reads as TGCGCCAGCAGCTTGGTGGGCAGTAACTATGGCTACACCTTC.

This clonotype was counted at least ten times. The CDR3 DNA sequence: TGTGCCAGCAGCTTAGGGGGGATACAGGGCTTTCAACCCTCGGATACGCAGTATTTT. Encoded protein: CASSLGGIQGFQPSDTQYF. The chain couples TRBV7-2 to TRBJ2-3, with D possibly matching TRBD1 (6 bases). The V gene's germline CDR1 is SGHTA and CDR2 FQGNSA. V lost 1 base and J lost 6, with 26 bases in between. The CDR3 runs 19 residues.

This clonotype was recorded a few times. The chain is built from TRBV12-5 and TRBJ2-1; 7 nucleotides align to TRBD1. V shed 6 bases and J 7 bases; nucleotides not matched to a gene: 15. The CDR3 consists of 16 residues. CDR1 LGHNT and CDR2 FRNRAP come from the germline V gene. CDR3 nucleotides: TGTGCTAGTGGCCTCAGTTTTGGGACAGCCATGAATGAGCAGTTCTTC. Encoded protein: CASGLSFGTAMNEQFF.

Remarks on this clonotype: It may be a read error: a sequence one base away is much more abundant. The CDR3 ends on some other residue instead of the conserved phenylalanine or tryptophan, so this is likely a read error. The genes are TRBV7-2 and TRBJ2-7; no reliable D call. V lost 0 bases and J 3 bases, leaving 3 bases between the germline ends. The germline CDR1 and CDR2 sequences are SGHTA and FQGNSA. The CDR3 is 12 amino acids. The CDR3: CASSLAVYEQYL. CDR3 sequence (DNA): TGTGCCAGCAGCTTAGCAGTCTACGAGCAGTACCTC.

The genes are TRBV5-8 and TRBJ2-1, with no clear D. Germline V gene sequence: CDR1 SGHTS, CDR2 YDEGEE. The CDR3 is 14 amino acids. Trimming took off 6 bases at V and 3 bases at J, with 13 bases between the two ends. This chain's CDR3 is CASNSGPSYNEQFF. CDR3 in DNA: TGTGCCAGCAATTCCGGCCCTAGCTACAATGAGCAGTTCTTC.

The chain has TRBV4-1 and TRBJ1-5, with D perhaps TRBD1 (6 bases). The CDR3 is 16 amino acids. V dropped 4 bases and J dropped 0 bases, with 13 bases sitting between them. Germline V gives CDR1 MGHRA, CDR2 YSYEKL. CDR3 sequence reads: CASSLQGIYSNQPQHF. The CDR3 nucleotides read TGCGCCAGCAGCCTACAGGGAATCTATAGCAATCAGCCCCAGCATTTT.